These T cell receptor beta chains were read from a single sample in a study of patients and donors after allogeneic stem cell transplantation. TCRdb redid the calling of the RT-PCR reads with MiXCR, one entry per CDR3 protein. Of roughly 200,000 distinct CDR3 sequences listed, more than 35% were seen once; the top ten hold 33%. The sample taken for sequencing was blood, either unsorted or a sorted T cell fraction (not recorded which). Receptors originate from a human donor who was either an allogeneic HSCT recipient or a stem cell or donor lymphocyte infusion donor (not recorded which). It is not recorded whose cells these are; they may come from a transplant donor. Each CDR3 is given with its conserved first and last residue. The D gene is left open where the match is weak. Only some rows state a clone size, as once, few, many or a class for expanded clones.

>TRBJ1-1|many|TRBV3-1|.
CASSQVRGDEAFF
TGTGCCAGCAGCCAAGTCCGGGGGGATGAAGCTTTCTTT
>TRBJ1-4|.|TRBV12-3/TRBV12-4|.
CASSFGQLATNEKLFF
TGTGCCAGCAGTTTCGGGCAGCTTGCAACTAATGAAAAACTGTTTTTT
>TRBJ2-7|.|TRBV3-1|.
CASSQDRALSYEQYF
TGTGCCAGCAGCCAAGACAGGGCGCTTTCCTACGAGCAGTACTTC
>TRBJ1-5|few|TRBV28|TRBD1
CASSPSGTGAPNQPQHF
TGTGCCAGCAGTCCATCCGGGACAGGGGCTCCGAATCAGCCCCAGCATTTT
>TRBJ2-3|.|TRBV6-2/TRBV6-3|TRBD2
CASSYAGGPGTQYF
TGTGCCAGCAGTTATGCGGGAGGGCCCGGTACGCAGTATTTT
>TRBJ2-1|.|TRBV24-1|.
CATRGEQFF
TGTGCCACCCGAGGGGAGCAGTTCTTC
>TRBJ2-1|few|TRBV6-5|.
CASRIQGVDEQFF
TGTGCCAGCAGGATTCAGGGAGTTGATGAGCAGTTCTTC
>TRBJ1-1|.|TRBV5-1|TRBD1
CASSPKGQGSEAFF
TGCGCCAGCAGCCCTAAAGGACAGGGCTCTGAAGCTTTCTTT
>TRBJ1-6|.|TRBV2|.
CASRNGANSPLHF
TGTGCCAGCAGGAACGGGGCGAATTCACCCCTCCACTTT
>TRBJ2-1|few|TRBV4-3|.
CASSQAIGSNNEQFF
TGCGCCAGCAGCCAAGCTATCGGGAGTAACAATGAGCAGTTCTTC
>TRBJ1-1|few|TRBV5-1|.
CASSAGMNTEAFF
TGCGCCAGCAGCGCAGGAATGAACACTGAAGCTTTCTTT
>TRBJ2-3|.|TRBV6-5|TRBD2
CASSSNPGTSRYF
TGTGCCAGCAGTTCCAATCCCGGGACTAGCCGGTATTTT
>TRBJ1-3|.|TRBV12-3/TRBV12-4|.
CASLPGGASGTIYF
TGTGCCAGCCTCCCTGGGGGGGCATCGGGCACCATATATTTT
>TRBJ1-4|few|TRBV6-6|.
CASSHPAGANEKLFF
TGTGCCAGCAGCCATCCCGCGGGGGCTAATGAAAAACTGTTTTTT
>TRBJ2-1|.|TRBV27|TRBD2
CASSSGLATHEQFF
TGTGCCAGCAGTTCGGGACTAGCTACCCATGAGCAGTTCTTC
>TRBJ1-4|few|TRBV5-1|.
CASSLRPQINEKLFF
TGCGCCAGCAGCTTGAGGCCGCAGATTAATGAAAAACTGTTTTTT
>TRBJ2-5|few|TRBV5-6|TRBD1
CASSSAGGEETQYF
TGTGCCAGCAGCTCTGCAGGGGGCGAGGAGACCCAGTACTTC
>TRBJ2-1|few|TRBV4-3|TRBD2
CASSQLGLAGNEQFF
TGCGCCAGCAGCCAACTGGGACTAGCGGGCAATGAGCAGTTCTTC
>TRBJ1-4|.|TRBV24-1|.
CATSDPLTAGGEKLFF
TGTGCCACCAGTGATCCCCTGACAGCCGGTGGCGAAAAACTGTTTTTT
>TRBJ2-3|.|TRBV3-1|TRBD2
CASSRAGGTDTQYF
TGTGCCAGCAGCCGAGCGGGGGGCACAGATACGCAGTATTTT
>TRBJ1-2|.|TRBV13|TRBD1
CASRSGGQGYTF
TGTGCCAGCAGATCAGGGGGGCAGGGCTACACCTTC
>TRBJ2-5|many|TRBV4-3|.
CASSTGTLEVETQYF
TGCGCCAGCAGCACCGGGACCCTGGAGGTGGAGACCCAGTACTTC
>TRBJ2-3|.|TRBV4-3|.
CASSQTVRGLSTDTQYF
TGCGCCAGCAGCCAGACGGTTCGGGGGTTAAGCACAGATACGCAGTATTTT
>TRBJ1-5|few|TRBV27|.
CASSLSYTSNQPQHF
TGTGCCAGCAGTTTATCGTACACCAGCAATCAGCCCCAGCATTTT
>TRBJ1-5|.|TRBV4-2|TRBD1
CASSHDRAEGQPQHF
TGTGCCAGCAGCCACGACAGGGCTGAGGGACAGCCCCAGCATTTT
>TRBJ1-5|.|TRBV6-2/TRBV6-3|.
CAIHGGGNQPQHF
TGTGCCATCCACGGTGGGGGCAATCAGCCCCAGCATTTT
>TRBJ2-5|.|TRBV7-2|.
CASSDSVRIKETQYF
TGTGCCAGCAGCGACAGTGTCCGTATTAAGGAGACCCAGTACTTC
>TRBJ2-1|.|TRBV20-1|.
CSARGSSFEQFF
TGCAGTGCTAGAGGGAGCAGCTTCGAGCAGTTCTTC
>TRBJ2-7|.|TRBV6-2/TRBV6-3|.
CASSYSFVREYEQYF
TGTGCCAGCAGTTACTCTTTCGTCAGAGAATACGAGCAGTACTTC
>TRBJ1-4|.|TRBV12-3/TRBV12-4|.
CASRFLAPGVGVNEKLFF
TGTGCCAGCAGGTTCTTGGCCCCGGGGGTAGGGGTTAATGAAAAACTGTTTTTT
>TRBJ2-7|few|TRBV10-3|TRBD2
CAISVNTAGGREQYF
TGTGCCATCAGTGTCAACACAGCGGGGGGCCGGGAGCAGTACTTC
>TRBJ2-1|.|TRBV11-2|.
CASSLLRGNEQFF
TGTGCCAGCAGCTTACTTCGCGGGAATGAGCAGTTCTTC
>TRBJ2-2|.|TRBV5-1|TRBD1
CASSLRTGNTGELFF
TGCGCCAGCAGCCTCCGGACAGGGAACACCGGGGAGCTGTTTTTT
>TRBJ2-6|.|TRBV19|.
CASSITLGVSGANVLTF
TGTGCCAGTAGTATTACCCTAGGAGTCTCTGGGGCCAACGTCCTGACTTTC
>TRBJ2-7|.|TRBV6-1|.
CASRSALPTVEQYF
TGTGCCAGCAGGTCGGCACTACCCACAGTTGAGCAGTACTTC
>TRBJ1-5|once|TRBV3-1|.
CASSQSGGGSNQPQHF
TGTGCCAGCAGCCAATCTGGAGGTGGTAGCAATCAGCCCCAGCATTTT
>TRBJ1-2|.|TRBV27|.
CAISFGLLSNYGYTF
TGTGCCATCAGTTTCGGACTCCTCTCAAACTATGGCTACACCTTC
>TRBJ2-1|.|TRBV5-1|TRBD2
CASSPYLAGGGTYNEQFF
TGCGCCAGCTCCCCCTACCTAGCGGGAGGGGGCACCTACAATGAGCAGTTCTTC
>TRBJ1-2|few|TRBV20-1|TRBD1
CSAGTGGQYLHGYTF
TGCAGTGCCGGGACAGGGGGCCAGTATTTGCATGGCTACACCTTC
>TRBJ1-1|.|TRBV30|.
CAWSLNTEAFF
TGTGCCTGGAGCCTTAACACTGAAGCTTTCTTT
>TRBJ1-3|few|TRBV29-1|.
CSATQGAGNTIYF
TGCAGCGCCACACAGGGCGCTGGAAACACCATATATTTT
>TRBJ1-1|few|TRBV18|TRBD1
CASSPGTGGASTEAFF
TGTGCCAGCTCGCCCGGGACAGGGGGCGCGAGCACTGAAGCTTTCTTT
>TRBJ1-3|few|TRBV2|.
CASSSTHRGSGNTIYF
TGTGCCAGCAGTTCGACACACCGCGGCTCTGGAAACACCATATATTTT
>TRBJ2-7|.|TRBV5-1|.
CASSNLQVFGPYEQYF
TGCGCCAGCAGCAACCTACAGGTATTCGGTCCCTACGAGCAGTACTTC
>TRBJ2-1|.|TRBV4-3|TRBD2
CASSQETRLAGGYDEQFF
TGCGCCAGCAGCCAAGAGACGAGGCTAGCGGGAGGGTACGATGAGCAGTTCTTC
>TRBJ1-1|few|TRBV5-1|.
CASSSAGGDTEAFF
TGCGCCAGCAGCTCGGCGGGGGGAGACACTGAAGCTTTCTTT
>TRBJ2-2|.|TRBV12-3/TRBV12-4|TRBD2
CASSLDGRAGGELFF
TGTGCCAGCAGTTTGGACGGGAGGGCCGGCGGGGAGCTGTTTTTT
>TRBJ1-1|.|TRBV12-3/TRBV12-4|.
CASRQLTGPNTEAFF
TGTGCCAGCAGACAACTGACAGGACCGAACACTGAAGCTTTCTTT
>TRBJ1-2|.|TRBV3-1|.
CASSPPGEGGYTF
TGTGCCAGCAGCCCTCCAGGGGAAGGAGGCTACACCTTC
>TRBJ1-5|once|TRBV6-5|.
CASSGLNQPQHF
TGTGCCAGCAGTGGCCTCAATCAGCCCCAGCATTTT
>TRBJ1-2|.|TRBV5-1|TRBD1
CASSLAGTDNYGYTF
TGCGCCAGCAGCTTAGCAGGGACAGATAACTATGGCTACACCTTC
>TRBJ2-1|.|TRBV6-2/TRBV6-3|.
CASSYSGGGGISYNEQFF
TGTGCCAGCAGTTACTCAGGTGGAGGCGGAATCTCCTACAATGAGCAGTTCTTC
>TRBJ2-5|.|TRBV27|TRBD1
CASSNSDRGQTQYF
TGTGCCAGCAGTAACTCGGACAGGGGCCAGACCCAGTACTTC
>TRBJ2-1|.|TRBV11-2|TRBD2
CASSLRPGGPYNEQFF
TGTGCCAGCAGCTTACGTCCGGGAGGGCCCTACAATGAGCAGTTCTTC
>TRBJ1-1|few|TRBV10-3|.
CAISAEGLWTEAFF
TGTGCCATCAGTGCGGAGGGTCTGTGGACTGAAGCTTTCTTT
>TRBJ2-5|.|TRBV21-1|.
CASSRGPLGPQETQYF
TGTGCCAGCAGCAGAGGGCCCTTGGGCCCACAAGAGACCCAGTACTTC
>TRBJ1-1|.|TRBV20-1|.
CSAPGGTEAFF
TGCAGTGCCCCAGGTGGAACTGAAGCTTTCTTT
>TRBJ2-1|.|TRBV29-1|.
CSAVRLSYNEQFF
TGCAGCGCTGTACGACTTTCCTACAATGAGCAGTTCTTC
>TRBJ1-6|.|TRBV20-1|.
CSAPDTGSPLHF
TGCAGTGCCCCGGACACCGGTTCACCCCTCCACTTT
>TRBJ1-6|.|TRBV4-3|.
CASSQETENSPLHF
TGCGCCAGCAGCCAAGAGACGGAGAATTCACCCCTCCACTTT